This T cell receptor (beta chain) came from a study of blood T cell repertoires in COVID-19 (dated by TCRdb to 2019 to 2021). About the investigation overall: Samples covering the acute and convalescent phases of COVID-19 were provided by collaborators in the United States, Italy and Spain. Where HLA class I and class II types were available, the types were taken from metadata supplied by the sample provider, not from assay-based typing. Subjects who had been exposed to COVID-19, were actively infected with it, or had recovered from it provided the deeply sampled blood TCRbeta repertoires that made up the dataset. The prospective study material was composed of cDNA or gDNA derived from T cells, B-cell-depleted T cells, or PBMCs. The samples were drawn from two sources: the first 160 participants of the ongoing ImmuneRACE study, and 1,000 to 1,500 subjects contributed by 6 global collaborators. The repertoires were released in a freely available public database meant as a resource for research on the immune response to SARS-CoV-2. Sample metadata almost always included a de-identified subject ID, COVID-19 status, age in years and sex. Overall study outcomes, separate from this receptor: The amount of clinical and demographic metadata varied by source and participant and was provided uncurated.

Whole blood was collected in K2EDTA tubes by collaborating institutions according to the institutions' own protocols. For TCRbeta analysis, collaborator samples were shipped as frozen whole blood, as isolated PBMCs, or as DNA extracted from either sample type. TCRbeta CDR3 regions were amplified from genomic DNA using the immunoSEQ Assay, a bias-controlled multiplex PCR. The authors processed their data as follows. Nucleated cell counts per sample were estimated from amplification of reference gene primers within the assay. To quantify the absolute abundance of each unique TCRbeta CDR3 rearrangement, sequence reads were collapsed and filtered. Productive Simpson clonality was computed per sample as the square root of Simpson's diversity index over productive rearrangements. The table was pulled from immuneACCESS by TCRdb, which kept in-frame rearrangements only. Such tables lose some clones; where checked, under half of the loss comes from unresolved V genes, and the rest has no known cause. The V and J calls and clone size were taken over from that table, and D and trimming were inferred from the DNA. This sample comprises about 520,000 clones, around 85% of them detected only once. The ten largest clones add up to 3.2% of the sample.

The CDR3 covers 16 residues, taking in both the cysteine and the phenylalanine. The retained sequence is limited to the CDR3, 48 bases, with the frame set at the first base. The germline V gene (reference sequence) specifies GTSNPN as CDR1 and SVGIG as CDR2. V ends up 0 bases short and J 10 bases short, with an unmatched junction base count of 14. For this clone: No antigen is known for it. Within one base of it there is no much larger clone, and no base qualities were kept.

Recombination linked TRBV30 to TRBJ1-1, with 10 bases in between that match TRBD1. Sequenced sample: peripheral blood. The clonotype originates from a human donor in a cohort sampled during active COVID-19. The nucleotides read TGTGCCTGGAGTGTACAAGCGGGACAGGGGAATCGGGTAGCTTTCTTT. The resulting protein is CAWSVQAGQGNRVAFF.